The present T cell receptor beta chain was sequenced within a study of blood T cell repertoires in COVID-19. Study-wide context: Collection of acute and convalescent COVID-19 samples took place in the United States, Italy and Spain. PBMCs, B-cell-depleted T cells, or T cells provided the cDNA or gDNA that made up the material.

Trimming left V 0 bases short and J 6 bases short, with 9 bases between. CDR3 length equals 14 residues. The V gene's germline CDR1 is LGHNT and CDR2 FRNRAP. Authors' processing steps: Reference gene primer amplification in the assay estimated nucleated cell counts. Repertoires were generated with immunoSEQ multiplex PCR, while TCRdb's copy carries only in-frame clones and drops some. D and trimming were read from the DNA, whereas the V and J calls and clone size are those reported in that table. The repertoire includes roughly 70,000 clones, about nine tenths of them detected once, and approximately 2.4% sits in the top ten. A Seattle source enrolled patients during active infection and followed them longitudinally.

The sequenced material came from peripheral blood. This clonotype originated in a man aged 45-65 years with COVID-19, enrolled during active disease. The genes are TRBV12-5 and TRBJ2-4; a weak D match, TRBD1 (5 bases). CDR3 sequence (DNA): TGTGCTAGTGGTTTGGTACGACAGTTAAACATTCAGTACTTC. Translation gives CASGLVRQLNIQYF.